These 12 T cell receptor beta chains came from one sample sequenced in a study of blood T cell repertoires in COVID-19. Clones were sequenced by immunoSEQ multiplex PCR, and TCRdb holds only the in-frame ones, with some missing. This sample has approximately 94,000 clones, with approximately 93% found just once. Sequencing was performed on peripheral blood. The receptors shown here come from a man aged 45-65 years with active COVID-19.

V is TRBV6-5 and J is TRBJ2-5; 11 bases are shared with TRBD2. The CDR3 loop spans 14 amino acids. J lost 7 bases, V lost 0 bases, and 1 base had no gene match. Germline CDR1 is MNHEY and CDR2 is SVGAGI. The CDR3 is CASSYSTSGGTQYF. The CDR3 DNA follows: TGTGCCAGCAGTTACTCTACTAGCGGGGGGACCCAGTACTTC.

This chain joins TRBV18 and TRBJ2-1; TRBD1 matches at 8 bases. The CDR3 contains 17 residues. The junction had 6 bases not matched to a gene; V was cut back by 2 bases and J by 0 bases. Germline values: CDR1 KGHSH, CDR2 LQKENI. The CDR3 here is CASSPSTGASSYNEQFF. The CDR3 DNA is TGTGCCAGCTCACCATCGACAGGGGCGAGCTCCTACAATGAGCAGTTCTTC. Looking up the rest from reference TRBV18 and TRBJ2-1 gives the full variable domain: NAGVMQNPRHLVRRRGQEARLRCSPMKGHSHVYWYRQLPEEGLKFMVYLQKENIIDESGMPKERFSAEFPKEGPSILRIQQVVRGDSAAYFCASSPSTGASSYNEQFFGPGTRLTVL.

This rearrangement joins TRBV5-4 to TRBJ2-7, with 9 bases lining up with TRBD2. Germline assignment: CDR1 SGHNT and CDR2 YYREEE (reference sequence). The length of the CDR3 is 15 residues. Losses at the gene ends were 0 bases for V and 5 bases for J; bases not matched to a gene: 6. The CDR3 bases are TGTGCCAGCAGCTTGGGCGGGAGGGCTACCAACGAGCAGTACGTC. It yields the protein CASSLGGRATNEQYV.

This rearrangement joins TRBV18 to TRBJ1-1, with 8 bases aligning to TRBD1. Germline lookup yields CDR1 KGHSH and CDR2 LQKENI. The junction had 6 bases not matched to a gene; V was cut back by 6 bases and J by 6 bases. The CDR3 covers 13 residues. DNA of the CDR3: TGTGCCAGCTCCCCAGGGGGCCGCGCTGAAGCTTTCTTT. Encoded protein: CASSPGGRAEAFF.

The chain employs TRBV5-1 and TRBJ2-1; 9 bases are shared with TRBD2. The germline V gene has CDR1 SGHRS and CDR2 YFSETQ. There are 17 residues in the CDR3. V lost 1 base, J lost 1 base, and 6 bases stayed unmatched. The CDR3 DNA sequence: TGCGCCAGCAGCTTGATCCCGACTAGCGGTTCCTACAATGAGCAGTTCTTC. Translation: CASSLIPTSGSYNEQFF.

The chain combines TRBV6-5 with TRBJ1-5; TRBD1 is a possible D gene (6 bases). CDR1 and CDR2 (germline): MNHEY, SVGAGI. The CDR3 length is 14 residues. The germline V and J ends were trimmed by 3 bases and 11 bases, with 17 bases remaining between them. CDR3 nucleotides: TGTGCCAGCAGTTATAGGGCAGGGGAATGGGCCCAGCATTTT. It codes for CASSYRAGEWAQHF.

The chain joins TRBV27 to TRBJ2-2; maybe TRBD2 (6 bases). V was cut by 3 bases and J by 7 bases, with 15 bases left in between. This CDR3 contains 15 residues. CDR1 is MNHEY, CDR2 SMNVEV, per germline (reference sequence). The CDR3 here is CASSFEGGGIGELFF. Here the CDR3 DNA reads TGTGCCAGCAGTTTCGAGGGAGGAGGGATCGGGGAGCTGTTTTTT.

The chain has TRBV2 and TRBJ2-3, with D possibly TRBD2 on 5 matching bases. Trimming took off 6 bases at V and 0 bases at J, with 10 bases between the two ends. Per germline, CDR1 SNHLY and CDR2 FYNNEI. This CDR3 comprises 14 residues. The CDR3 coding sequence is TGTGCCAGCAGAGCGGTCCGGAGCACAGATACGCAGTATTTT. This codes for CASRAVRSTDTQYF.

This clone is a singleton in its sample. The chain joins TRBV7-6 to TRBJ1-5, with a weak D call TRBD1 (5 bases). This CDR3 spans 21 amino acids. Looked up from germline, CDR1 is SGHVS and CDR2 is FNYEAQ. V was pared by 5 bases and J by 2 bases, with 31 bases between. CDR3 loop: CASSRNSPQGGGFLGNQPQHF. CDR3 nucleotides: TGTGCCAGCAGCCGTAATTCCCCCCAGGGCGGAGGGTTCCTGGGCAATCAGCCCCAGCATTTT. Supplemented by reference TRBV7-6 and TRBJ1-5, the full variable domain reads GAGVSQSPRYKVTKRGQDVALRCDPISGHVSLYWYRQALGQGPEFLTYFNYEAQQDKSGLPNDRFSAERPEGSISTLTIQRTEQRDSAMYRCASSRNSPQGGGFLGNQPQHFGDGTRLSIL.

The rearrangement joins TRBV10-2 to TRBJ1-2; 10 bases agree with TRBD1. V was pared by 4 bases and J by 7 bases, with 3 bases of the junction left unmatched. This CDR3 has 13 residues. The germline gives CDR1 WSHSY, CDR2 SAAADI. The CDR3 DNA sequence: TGCGCCAGCAGTGGACAGGGGGCAAGTGGCTACACCTTC. Amino acids: CASSGQGASGYTF.

This clone was observed a handful of times. V gene TRBV7-2 combines with J gene TRBJ1-6, with a tentative D call TRBD1 (5 bases). V lost 4 bases, J lost 10 bases, and 23 bases lay in between. Germline loops: CDR1 SGHTA, CDR2 FQGNSA. There are 17 residues in the CDR3. CDR3 amino acids: CASSSGAAARGWSPLHF. The CDR3 region has the DNA TGTGCCAGCAGCTCCGGAGCAGCTGCCCGGGGGTGGTCACCCCTCCACTTT.

The chain is built from TRBV9 and TRBJ2-1; the match to TRBD2 covers 14 bases. This CDR3 is 15 amino acids long. The ends lost 8 bases at V and 7 bases at J; junction bases unmatched: 8. CDR1 and CDR2 from the germline V gene are SGDLS and YYNGEE. The CDR3 protein is CASTYGTSGGNEQFF. The DNA of the CDR3 is TGTGCCAGTACCTACGGGACTAGCGGGGGTAATGAGCAGTTCTTC.